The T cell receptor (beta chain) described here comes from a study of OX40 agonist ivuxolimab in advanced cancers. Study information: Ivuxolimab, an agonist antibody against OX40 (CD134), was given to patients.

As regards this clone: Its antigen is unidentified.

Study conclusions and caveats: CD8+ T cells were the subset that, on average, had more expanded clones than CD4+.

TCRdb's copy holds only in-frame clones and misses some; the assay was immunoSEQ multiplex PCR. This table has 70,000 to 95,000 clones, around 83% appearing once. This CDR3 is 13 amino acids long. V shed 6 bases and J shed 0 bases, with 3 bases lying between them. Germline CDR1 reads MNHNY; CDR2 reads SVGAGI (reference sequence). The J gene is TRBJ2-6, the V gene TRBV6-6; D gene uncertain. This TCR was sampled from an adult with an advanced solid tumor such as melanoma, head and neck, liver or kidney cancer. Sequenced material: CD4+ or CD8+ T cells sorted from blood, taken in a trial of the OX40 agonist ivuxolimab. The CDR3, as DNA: TGTGCCAGCAGGGGCTCTGGGGCCAACGTCCTGACTTTC. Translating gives CASRGSGANVLTF.